The sequence of this T cell receptor (beta chain) was determined in a study of T-cell reconstitution after alpha-beta-depleted transplantation in children. About this clonotype itself: Its specificity is unknown.

TCRbeta library construction was performed incorporating unique molecular identifiers. TCRdb fed the PCR reads into MiXCR, producing one record per CDR3 protein. The profile covers 200,000 to 250,000 distinct CDR3 sequences, with 6.6% appearing a single time and less than 7% taken by the ten largest. General study findings and limits: Counts and diversity of T cells one year after transplant came mostly from newly produced T cells. Several hundred rapidly expanded clones from non-depleted graft cells reportedly supplied alpha-beta T cells about two months post-transplant.

The receptor's source is a boy between 2 and 15 years old with acute lymphoblastic leukemia, due to receive a stem cell transplant. The sequenced sample was PBMCs, obtained before TCRalphabeta/CD19-depleted stem cell transplant.

CDR3 protein: CASSQDVGGVQETQYF. CDR3 in DNA: TGTGCCAGCAGCCAAGATGTGGGCGGGGTCCAAGAGACCCAGTACTTC. The chain employs TRBV3-1 and TRBJ2-5, with TRBD2 as a possible D gene (6 bases). This CDR3 comprises 16 residues. CDR1 and CDR2 from the germline V gene are LGHDT and YNNKEL (reference sequence). The germline V and J ends were trimmed by 0 bases and 1 base, with 12 bases remaining between them.